This record covers a single T cell receptor (beta chain). The target antigen is unknown. The V gene's germline CDR1 is KGHSH and CDR2 LQKENI. Trimming removed 3 bases at V and 8 bases at J, with 7 bases between. The CDR3 runs 12 residues. The study enrolled healthy HIV-negative adults without recent acute infections or vaccinations as donors. The data are from a study of shared clonotypes between healthy human individuals. Study-level findings and limits: The study's rarefaction showed incomplete sorted-subset sequencing despite large depth.

An even split of each subset's genomic DNA across several immunoSEQ plates was performed. The protocol was immunoSEQ multiplex PCR, while the TCRdb copy is restricted to in-frame clones and leaves out a portion. The sample lists fewer than 850,000 clones; roughly 78% were seen once. The TCR originated in a woman in her thirties in good health. Material: memory CD4+ T cells sorted from blood. Specified subset: CD45RA-negative fraction. The chain couples TRBV18 to TRBJ1-4; unclear D gene. In DNA, the CDR3 is TGTGCCAGCTCACCGGAACAGGAAAAACTGTTTTTT. Its protein product is CASSPEQEKLFF.